This passage covers 18 T cell receptor beta chains from one sample sequenced in a study of T and B cells in COVID-19 patients (dated by TCRdb to the early 2020s). Genomic DNA extracted from blood was used in amounts of about 220-550 ng for amplification of TRB repertoires. Sequenced using an Illumina MiSeq. Multiplex PCR with BIOMED2 TRB-A/B primer pools was used to amplify the TRB rearrangements. The public reads were reprocessed in TCRdb via fastp at Q25 and MiXCR, keeping in-frame beta chains. Every entry covers one CDR3 protein and lists the most common genes and DNA from its rows. The sample yields 7,000 to 8,000 distinct CDR3 sequences; 20% to 30% were counted once. Of the sample, roughly 16% is held by the ten largest clones. Sequenced sample: blood. Receptor source: a human donor with active COVID-19.

This clonotype is classed as medium-sized. The chain combines TRBV19 with TRBJ1-4, with D perhaps matching TRBD1 (6 bases). The germline gives CDR1 LNHDA, CDR2 SQIVND (reference sequence). CDR3 size: 14 residues. V was clipped by 4 bases and J by 5 bases, with 11 bases between them. CDR3 protein: CASSTTGPNEKLFF. CDR3 nucleotide sequence: TGTGCCAGTAGTACGACAGGACCGAATGAAAAACTGTTTTTT.

This clonotype was counted a few times. CDR3 in DNA: TGTGCCAGCAGTTTGGCCGGGAACTATGGCTACACCTTC. This gives the protein CASSLAGNYGYTF. J is TRBJ1-2 and V is TRBV12-3 or TRBV12-4; D is undetermined. Trimming cost V 3 bases and J 2 bases, with 7 bases left between them. The CDR3 totals 13 residues.

On this clonotype: A clone one base away is much larger, so this may be a read error. V and J are TRBV12-3 or TRBV12-4 and TRBJ2-7; D unclear. V was trimmed by 5 bases and J by 11 bases, leaving 19 bases between them. This CDR3 region has 13 residues. CDR3 bases: TGTGCCAGCAGTCTTTCACAGCCCGGGCCCGAGTACTTC. This sequence encodes CASSLSQPGPEYF.

The chain carries TRBV6-5 and TRBJ2-2; D might be TRBD1 or TRBD2, each matching 7 bases. Germline CDR1 and CDR2: MNHEY and SVGAGI. The CDR3 contains 14 residues. V was pared by 6 bases and J by 4 bases, with 12 bases between. CDR3 protein: CASRGGTATGELFF. CDR3 nucleotide sequence: TGTGCCAGCAGGGGAGGGACAGCCACCGGGGAGCTGTTTTTT.

This clonotype has a handful of counts. This chain joins TRBV6-2 or TRBV6-3 and TRBJ2-7; 10 bases are shared with TRBD2. Germline trimming cut 4 bases from V and 1 base from J; bases unmatched to any gene: 7. CDR1 is MNHEY and CDR2 is SVGEGT in the germline V gene. The CDR3 contains 16 residues. CDR3 amino acids: CASSSPGLARSYEQYF. CDR3 bases: TGTGCCAGCAGTTCCCCGGGACTAGCGAGGTCCTACGAGCAGTACTTC.

By proportion, this clonotype is medium-sized (0.01 to 0.1%). The rearrangement links TRBV19 to TRBJ1-5, with a possible D match to TRBD1 (6 bases). The V end was cut by 4 bases, the J end by 0 bases, with 7 bases between. CDR3 length equals 14 residues. Germline values: CDR1 LNHDA, CDR2 SQIVND (reference sequence). CDR3: CASSKQGSNQPQHF. For the CDR3, the DNA is TGTGCCAGTAGTAAACAGGGTAGCAATCAGCCCCAGCATTTT.

This clonotype was detected many times. The chain uses TRBV13 and TRBJ2-3; TRBD1 or TRBD2 may be the D gene (5 bases each). V lost 3 bases and J 2 bases, leaving 12 bases between the germline ends. Germline CDR1 reads PRHDT; CDR2 reads FYEKMQ (reference sequence). This CDR3 has 15 amino acids. The chain's CDR3 is CASSLSAGATDTQYF. The CDR3 DNA follows: TGTGCCAGCAGCTTGTCAGCCGGGGCCACAGATACGCAGTATTTT.

In its sample, this clonotype was seen a few times. CDR3: CASSPHAPSSSGNTIYF. CDR3 nucleotide sequence: TGTGCCAGCTCACCACACGCCCCCAGTTCAAGTGGAAACACCATATATTTT. The chain has TRBV18 and TRBJ1-3; D is undetermined. The CDR3 is 17 amino acids. The V end lost 1 base, the J end lost 3 bases, and 16 bases lay between the germline ends. The germline gives CDR1 KGHSH, CDR2 LQKENI. Drawing the rest from reference TRBV18 and TRBJ1-3, the complete variable domain is NAGVMQNPRHLVRRRGQEARLRCSPMKGHSHVYWYRQLPEEGLKFMVYLQKENIIDESGMPKERFSAEFPKEGPSILRIQQVVRGDSAAYFCASSPHAPSSSGNTIYFGEGSWLTVV.

The chain recombines TRBV5-1 with TRBJ2-1, with 11 bases fitting TRBD2. CDR1 SGHRS and CDR2 YFSETQ come from the germline V gene. This CDR3 contains 16 residues. The ends lost 0 bases at V and 1 base at J; junction bases unmatched: 0. The CDR3 DNA follows: TGCGCCAGCAGCTTGGGACTAGCGGGGTCCTACAATGAGCAGTTCTTC. This encodes CASSLGLAGSYNEQFF.

This clonotype ranks as medium-sized (0.01 to 0.1%). The V and J genes are TRBV6-1 and TRBJ1-4; possibly TRBD1 for D (5 bases). This CDR3 is built from 16 residues. CDR1 and CDR2 from the germline V gene are MNHNS and SASEGT. V lost 3 bases and J 0 bases, leaving 11 bases between the germline ends. CDR3 amino acids: CASSDLADTTNEKLFF. The DNA for the CDR3 is TGTGCCAGCAGTGATCTGGCGGACACAACTAATGAAAAACTGTTTTTT.

This clonotype qualifies as medium-sized. This sequence joins TRBV6-5 and TRBJ2-1; 12 bases align to TRBD1. CDR1 is MNHEY and CDR2 is SVGAGI in the germline V gene. This CDR3 contains 16 residues. V was pared by 6 bases and J by 6 bases, with 9 bases of the junction left unmatched. The DNA of the CDR3 is TGTGCCAGCAGCAGCGGGACAGGGGGCGCGGTCAATGAGCAGTTCTTC. It is translated as CASSSGTGGAVNEQFF.

This clonotype occurred a few times. This sequence joins TRBV18 and TRBJ2-1, with 9 bases matching TRBD2. Losses at the gene ends were 3 bases for V and 5 bases for J; bases not matched to a gene: 5. The CDR3 is 15 amino acids. Germline V gene sequence: CDR1 KGHSH, CDR2 LQKENI. CDR3 sequence: CASSPYLAGNNEQFF. DNA for the CDR3: TGTGCCAGCTCACCGTACCTAGCGGGAAACAATGAGCAGTTCTTC.

This clonotype came up a few times. This rearrangement joins TRBV7-9 to TRBJ2-2; D possibly corresponds to TRBD1 (5 bases). V was pared by 0 bases and J by 3 bases, with 5 bases between. The CDR3 consists of 14 residues. Germline-derived CDR1 and CDR2 are SEHNR and FQNEAQ (reference sequence). As DNA, the CDR3 is TGTGCCAGCAGCTTAGCGACAGACACCGGGGAGCTGTTTTTT. This encodes CASSLATDTGELFF.

The count of this clonotype is one. The chain carries TRBV6-2 or TRBV6-3 and TRBJ1-6; a possible D gene is TRBD1 (6 bases). This CDR3 contains 14 residues. CDR1 and CDR2 (germline): MNHEY, SVGEGT. Trimming left V 2 bases short and J 9 bases short, with 11 bases between. DNA of the CDR3: TGTGCCAGCAGTTACAGGGGGGAGAGTTCACCCCTCCACTTT. It yields the protein CASSYRGESSPLHF.

This clonotype was detected only a few times. This chain connects TRBV5-1 to TRBJ2-1, with 10 bases lining up with TRBD2. This CDR3 is 15 amino acids long. In germline, CDR1 is SGHRS, CDR2 YFSETQ. With V trimmed by 3 bases and J by 7 bases, 7 bases remained unmatched. The CDR3 nucleotides are TGCGCCAGCAGCTCAGGGAGCGGGAGGGGGAATGAGCAGTTCTTC. This sequence encodes CASSSGSGRGNEQFF.

In this sample, this clonotype is medium-sized. The CDR3 nucleotides are TGTGCCAGTAGTAGCCTGGCCGGGAGGAATACCGGGGAGCTGTTTTTT. Translating it yields CASSSLAGRNTGELFF. The rearrangement links TRBV19 to TRBJ2-2; 7 nucleotides agree with TRBD2. The CDR3 contains 16 residues. Germline assignment: CDR1 LNHDA and CDR2 SQIVND (reference sequence). V lost 4 bases and J lost 5; bases outside the gene matches: 10.

The V and J genes are TRBV7-2 and TRBJ1-5; 7 nucleotides line up with TRBD1. The germline V gene encodes CDR1 SGHTA and CDR2 FQGNSA. The CDR3 length is 13 residues. V was pared by 8 bases and J by 6 bases, with 7 bases of the junction left unmatched. The CDR3 loop is CASQDRTGQPQHF. The DNA for the CDR3 is TGTGCCAGCCAGGACAGGACAGGTCAGCCCCAGCATTTT.

The chain links TRBV13 to TRBJ1-1; the match to TRBD1 covers 7 bases. Germline lookup yields CDR1 PRHDT and CDR2 FYEKMQ (reference sequence). This CDR3 is 13 amino acids long. V lost 4 bases and J lost 5; bases outside the gene matches: 4. The CDR3 loop is CASSSTGRTEAFF. In nucleotides, the CDR3 is TGTGCCAGCAGCTCGACAGGGCGGACTGAAGCTTTCTTT.